These T cell receptor beta chains were read from a single sample in a study of shared clonotypes between healthy human individuals. Only in-frame clones appear in the TCRdb table, and some are missing; sequencing was by immunoSEQ multiplex PCR. This sample yields approximately 1.9 million clones, of which around 95% are seen a single time; more than 1.5% belongs to the top ten. Material: naive CD8+ T cells from PBMCs. All receptors come from a man between 18 and 35 years old in good health. Some clones in this sample may be carry-over from other donors' samples. CDR3s include the opening cysteine and the closing phenylalanine or tryptophan. The D gene is left open where the match is weak. The listing skips clone size in some rows; elsewhere it reads once, few, many or a size class.

d_gene: TRBD2
v_gene: TRBV11-2
j_gene: TRBJ2-1
len: 15
abundance: .
CDR3nt: TGTGCCAGCAGCTATAGGACTAGCGGTTACAATGAGCAGTTCTTC
CDR3aa: CASSYRTSGYNEQFF

d_gene: .
v_gene: TRBV27
j_gene: TRBJ2-7
len: 15
abundance: .
CDR3nt: TGTGCCAGCACCGGACTACAGGGAAAATACTACGAGCAGTACTTC
CDR3aa: CASTGLQGKYYEQYF

d_gene: .
v_gene: TRBV6-5
j_gene: TRBJ2-3
len: 15
abundance: .
CDR3nt: TGTGCCAGCAGCCCCAGACTAAGTGACACAGATACGCAGTATTTT
CDR3aa: CASSPRLSDTDTQYF

d_gene: TRBD2
v_gene: TRBV6-5
j_gene: TRBJ2-3
len: 15
abundance: .
CDR3nt: TGTGCCAGCAGTGCACTAGCGGGAGGTAGCGATACGCAGTATTTT
CDR3aa: CASSALAGGSDTQYF

d_gene: .
v_gene: TRBV6-1
j_gene: TRBJ1-4
len: 14
abundance: .
CDR3nt: TGTGCCAGCAGTGAAGCGGGACCGAATGAAAAACTGTTTTTT
CDR3aa: CASSEAGPNEKLFF

d_gene: .
v_gene: TRBV7-3
j_gene: TRBJ2-1
len: 15
abundance: .
CDR3nt: TGTGCCAGCAGCCCATACAGGAGCTCCTACAATGAGCAGTTCTTC
CDR3aa: CASSPYRSSYNEQFF

d_gene: .
v_gene: TRBV28
j_gene: TRBJ1-2
len: 14
abundance: .
CDR3nt: TGTGCCAGCAGTTTCAGGGGTCCAAACTATGGCTACACCTTC
CDR3aa: CASSFRGPNYGYTF

d_gene: TRBD2
v_gene: TRBV6-5
j_gene: TRBJ2-7
len: 14
abundance: .
CDR3nt: TGTGCCAGCAGTTACGCGACTAGCGCCTACGAGCAGTACTTC
CDR3aa: CASSYATSAYEQYF

d_gene: TRBD2
v_gene: TRBV7-9
j_gene: TRBJ2-5
len: 16
abundance: .
CDR3nt: TGTGCCAGCAGCCCAAGGACTAGCGGGAATTTGGAGACCCAGTACTTC
CDR3aa: CASSPRTSGNLETQYF

d_gene: .
v_gene: TRBV6-1
j_gene: TRBJ2-7
len: 15
abundance: .
CDR3nt: TGTGCCAGCAGTGGTGCGGGGCAAACTACCTACGAGCAGTACTTC
CDR3aa: CASSGAGQTTYEQYF

d_gene: TRBD2
v_gene: TRBV7-2
j_gene: TRBJ2-5
len: 16
abundance: .
CDR3nt: TGTGCCAGCAATCGTTTAGCGGGTGCGTACCAAGAGACCCAGTACTTC
CDR3aa: CASNRLAGAYQETQYF

d_gene: TRBD2
v_gene: TRBV9
j_gene: TRBJ2-3
len: 16
abundance: .
CDR3nt: TGTGCCAGCAGCGTAGGGACTAGCGGGCGCACAGATACGCAGTATTTT
CDR3aa: CASSVGTSGRTDTQYF

d_gene: .
v_gene: TRBV19
j_gene: TRBJ2-7
len: 14
abundance: .
CDR3nt: TGTGCCAGTACCTCAGGAGACCGACTTTACGAGCAGTACTTC
CDR3aa: CASTSGDRLYEQYF

d_gene: .
v_gene: TRBV4-1
j_gene: TRBJ1-1
len: 14
abundance: .
CDR3nt: TGCGCCAGCAGCCAAAGCCAGCTGAACACTGAAGCTTTCTTT
CDR3aa: CASSQSQLNTEAFF

d_gene: .
v_gene: TRBV28
j_gene: TRBJ1-5
len: 17
abundance: once
CDR3nt: TGTGCCAGCAGTTTCCCAAAAGGACCGACGGGCAATCAGCCCCAGCATTTT
CDR3aa: CASSFPKGPTGNQPQHF

d_gene: .
v_gene: TRBV11-2
j_gene: TRBJ2-2
len: 14
abundance: .
CDR3nt: TGTGCCAGCAGCTTGGGAGGGAACACCGGGGAGCTGTTTTTT
CDR3aa: CASSLGGNTGELFF

d_gene: TRBD1
v_gene: TRBV9
j_gene: TRBJ2-1
len: 15
abundance: .
CDR3nt: TGTGCCAGCAGCGAGGGGGCGTCATCCTACAATGAGCAGTTCTTC
CDR3aa: CASSEGASSYNEQFF

d_gene: .
v_gene: TRBV4-1
j_gene: TRBJ1-2
len: 14
abundance: .
CDR3nt: TGCGCCAGCAGCCAAGCCGCGGGAATCCATGGCTACACCTTC
CDR3aa: CASSQAAGIHGYTF

d_gene: .
v_gene: TRBV4-2
j_gene: TRBJ1-5
len: 13
abundance: .
CDR3nt: TGTGCCAGCAGCCAAGCACAGTCCCAGCCCCAGCATTTT
CDR3aa: CASSQAQSQPQHF

d_gene: .
v_gene: TRBV5-6
j_gene: TRBJ2-7
len: 13
abundance: .
CDR3nt: TGTGCCAGCAGCTTGTATGCCTCCTACGAGCAGTACTTC
CDR3aa: CASSLYASYEQYF

d_gene: TRBD2
v_gene: TRBV10-3
j_gene: TRBJ2-2
len: 16
abundance: .
CDR3nt: TGTGCCATCAGTTATGGTCTAGCGGCTAACACCGGGGAGCTGTTTTTT
CDR3aa: CAISYGLAANTGELFF

d_gene: .
v_gene: TRBV11-2
j_gene: TRBJ1-4
len: 14
abundance: .
CDR3nt: TGTGCCAGCAGCGGAAACAGGGACCGCGGAAAACTGTTTTTT
CDR3aa: CASSGNRDRGKLFF

d_gene: TRBD1
v_gene: TRBV5-1
j_gene: TRBJ1-5
len: 14
abundance: .
CDR3nt: TGCGCCAGCAGCCCGGGGACAGGGTCCCAGCCCCAGCATTTT
CDR3aa: CASSPGTGSQPQHF

d_gene: TRBD1
v_gene: TRBV28
j_gene: TRBJ2-7
len: 14
abundance: .
CDR3nt: TGTGCCAGCGCCGAAGGGACAGGGGACTACGAGCAGTACTTC
CDR3aa: CASAEGTGDYEQYF

d_gene: TRBD2
v_gene: TRBV7-2
j_gene: TRBJ2-7
len: 14
abundance: .
CDR3nt: TGTGCCAGCAGCCAGAGGACTAGCGGCTACGAGCAGTACTTC
CDR3aa: CASSQRTSGYEQYF

d_gene: TRBD2
v_gene: TRBV9
j_gene: TRBJ2-7
len: 16
abundance: .
CDR3nt: TGTGCCAGCAGCGTGGGGACTAGCGGGAGCTCCTACGAGCAGTACTTC
CDR3aa: CASSVGTSGSSYEQYF

d_gene: .
v_gene: TRBV7-6
j_gene: TRBJ2-3
len: 15
abundance: .
CDR3nt: TGTGCCAGCAGCTCAAGACCGCTCTCGCAAGATACGCAGTATTTT
CDR3aa: CASSSRPLSQDTQYF

d_gene: .
v_gene: TRBV7-9
j_gene: TRBJ2-1
len: 17
abundance: .
CDR3nt: TGTGCCAGCAGCTTTAGCGGTCCTCTCAGCTCCTACAATGAGCAGTTCTTC
CDR3aa: CASSFSGPLSSYNEQFF

d_gene: .
v_gene: TRBV27
j_gene: TRBJ1-2
len: 13
abundance: once
CDR3nt: TGTGCCAGCAGTCCCGGGACTAGATATGGCTACACCTTC
CDR3aa: CASSPGTRYGYTF

d_gene: .
v_gene: TRBV19
j_gene: TRBJ1-5
len: 14
abundance: .
CDR3nt: TGTGCCAGTCATGGGCGGTCCCTAGCTCAGCCCCAGCATTTT
CDR3aa: CASHGRSLAQPQHF

d_gene: .
v_gene: TRBV19
j_gene: TRBJ2-1
len: 18
abundance: .
CDR3nt: TGTGCCAGTTCTCCCCAAGGGCTAGCCTGGGAGACCTACAATGAGCAGTTCTTC
CDR3aa: CASSPQGLAWETYNEQFF

d_gene: .
v_gene: TRBV7-9
j_gene: TRBJ1-2
len: 14
abundance: .
CDR3nt: TGTGCCAGCAGCTCCCCGGAAGCTAACTATGGCTACACCTTC
CDR3aa: CASSSPEANYGYTF

d_gene: TRBD1
v_gene: TRBV7-9
j_gene: TRBJ1-2
len: 15
abundance: .
CDR3nt: TGTGCCAGCAGCTCAAGTTTGGACAGGGTAGAAGGCTACACCTTC
CDR3aa: CASSSSLDRVEGYTF

d_gene: TRBD2
v_gene: TRBV29-1
j_gene: TRBJ2-7
len: 14
abundance: .
CDR3nt: TGCAGCGTTCGTCCCACTAGCGGGGCCTACGAGCAGTACTTC
CDR3aa: CSVRPTSGAYEQYF

d_gene: .
v_gene: TRBV28
j_gene: TRBJ1-1
len: 13
abundance: .
CDR3nt: TGTGCCAGCAGTTTCCTCCGGGGGTCTGAAGCTTTCTTT
CDR3aa: CASSFLRGSEAFF

d_gene: TRBD2
v_gene: TRBV25-1
j_gene: TRBJ2-2
len: 11
abundance: few
CDR3nt: TGTGCCAGCAAGACTAGCGGGAGGATGTTTTTT
CDR3aa: CASKTSGRMFF

d_gene: .
v_gene: TRBV29-1
j_gene: TRBJ2-1
len: 15
abundance: .
CDR3nt: TGCAGCGTTGACTGGGGGCAGCGGGGCTACAATGAGCAGTTCTTC
CDR3aa: CSVDWGQRGYNEQFF

d_gene: .
v_gene: TRBV6-5
j_gene: TRBJ1-2
len: 15
abundance: .
CDR3nt: TGTGCCAGCACTCCCTGGGGAGGGAGCCTCTATGGCTACACCTTC
CDR3aa: CASTPWGGSLYGYTF

d_gene: TRBD1
v_gene: TRBV5-1
j_gene: TRBJ2-1
len: 16
abundance: .
CDR3nt: TGCGCCAGCAGTCGAAACCTCCGGGACAGGTACAATGAGCAGTTCTTC
CDR3aa: CASSRNLRDRYNEQFF

d_gene: TRBD2
v_gene: TRBV18
j_gene: TRBJ2-7
len: 16
abundance: few
CDR3nt: TGTGCCAGCTCACCCCGGAGGCTAGCGGGAGAGAACGAGCAGTACTTC
CDR3aa: CASSPRRLAGENEQYF

d_gene: TRBD1
v_gene: TRBV7-7
j_gene: TRBJ2-7
len: 13
abundance: .
CDR3nt: TGTGCCAGCAGCGGGGGACAGGGGAGCGAGCAGTACTTC
CDR3aa: CASSGGQGSEQYF

d_gene: TRBD1
v_gene: TRBV5-8
j_gene: TRBJ2-3
len: 14
abundance: .
CDR3nt: TGTGCCAGCAGCTCGGACAGGGATGGAGATACGCAGTATTTT
CDR3aa: CASSSDRDGDTQYF

d_gene: .
v_gene: TRBV19
j_gene: TRBJ2-4
len: 13
abundance: .
CDR3nt: TGTGCCACTAAAGCCCCAGGGGAAAACATTCAGTACTTC
CDR3aa: CATKAPGENIQYF

d_gene: TRBD1
v_gene: TRBV7-9
j_gene: TRBJ1-5
len: 15
abundance: .
CDR3nt: TGTGCCAGCAGCCTCGGACAGGGATCAAATCAGCCCCAGCATTTT
CDR3aa: CASSLGQGSNQPQHF

d_gene: TRBD1
v_gene: TRBV29-1
j_gene: TRBJ2-7
len: 13
abundance: .
CDR3nt: TGCAGCGGCTCCGACAGGGGAACCTACGAGCAGTACTTC
CDR3aa: CSGSDRGTYEQYF

d_gene: .
v_gene: TRBV30
j_gene: TRBJ1-4
len: 14
abundance: .
CDR3nt: TGTGCCTGGAGTGTTCTGGCGGAAGATGAAAAACTGTTTTTT
CDR3aa: CAWSVLAEDEKLFF

d_gene: .
v_gene: TRBV19
j_gene: TRBJ2-7
len: 14
abundance: .
CDR3nt: TGTGCCAGTAGTTCGGCTCAGGGCTTATACGAGCAGTACTTC
CDR3aa: CASSSAQGLYEQYF

d_gene: .
v_gene: TRBV6-1
j_gene: TRBJ2-4
len: 20
abundance: .
CDR3nt: TGTGCCAGCAGTGAACAGGATAGGGCCTTTACATACCCCTTGAAAAACATTCAGTACTTC
CDR3aa: CASSEQDRAFTYPLKNIQYF

d_gene: .
v_gene: TRBV4-2
j_gene: TRBJ2-2
len: 13
abundance: .
CDR3nt: TGTGCCAGCAGCCGGGGGAGCACCGGGGAGCTGTTTTTT
CDR3aa: CASSRGSTGELFF

d_gene: .
v_gene: TRBV5-6
j_gene: TRBJ2-1
len: 13
abundance: .
CDR3nt: TGTGCCAGCAGCTTGCGGCTAGCGAATGAGCAGTTCTTC
CDR3aa: CASSLRLANEQFF